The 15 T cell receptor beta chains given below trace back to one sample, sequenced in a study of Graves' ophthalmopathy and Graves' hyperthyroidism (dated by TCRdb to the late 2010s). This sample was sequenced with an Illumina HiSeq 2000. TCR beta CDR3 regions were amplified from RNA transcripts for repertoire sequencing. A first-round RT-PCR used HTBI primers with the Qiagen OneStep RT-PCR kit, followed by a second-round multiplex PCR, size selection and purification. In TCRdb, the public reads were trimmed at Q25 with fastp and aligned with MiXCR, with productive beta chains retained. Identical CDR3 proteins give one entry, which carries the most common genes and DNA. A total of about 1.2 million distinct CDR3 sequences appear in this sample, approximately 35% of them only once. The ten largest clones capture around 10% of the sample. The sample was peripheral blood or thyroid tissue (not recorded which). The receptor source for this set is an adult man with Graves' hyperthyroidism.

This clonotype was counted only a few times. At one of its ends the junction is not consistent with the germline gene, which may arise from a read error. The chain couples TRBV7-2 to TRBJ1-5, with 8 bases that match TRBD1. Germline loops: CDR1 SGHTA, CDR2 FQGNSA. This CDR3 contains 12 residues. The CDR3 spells CASSLRTGSPSF. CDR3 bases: TGTGCCAGCAGCCTTAGGACAGGGTCCCCCTCATTT.

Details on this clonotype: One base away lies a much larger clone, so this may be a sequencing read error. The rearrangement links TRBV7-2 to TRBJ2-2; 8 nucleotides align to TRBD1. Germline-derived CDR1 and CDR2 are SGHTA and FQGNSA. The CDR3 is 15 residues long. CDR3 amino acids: CASSTDRGRTGELLF. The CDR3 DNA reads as TGTGCCAGCAGCACCGACAGGGGTCGGACCGGGGAGCTGCTTTTT. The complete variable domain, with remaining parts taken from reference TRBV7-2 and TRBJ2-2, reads GAGVSQSPSNKVTEKGKDVELRCDPISGHTALYWYRQSLGQGLEFLIYFQGNSAPDKSGLPSDRFSAERTGGSVSTLTIQRTQQEDSAVYLCASSTDRGRTGELLFGEGSRLTVL.

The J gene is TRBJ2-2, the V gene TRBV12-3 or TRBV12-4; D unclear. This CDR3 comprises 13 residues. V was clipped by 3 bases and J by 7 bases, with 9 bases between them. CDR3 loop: CASSLLEGGELFF. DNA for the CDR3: TGTGCCAGCAGTTTGCTCGAAGGCGGGGAGCTGTTTTTT.

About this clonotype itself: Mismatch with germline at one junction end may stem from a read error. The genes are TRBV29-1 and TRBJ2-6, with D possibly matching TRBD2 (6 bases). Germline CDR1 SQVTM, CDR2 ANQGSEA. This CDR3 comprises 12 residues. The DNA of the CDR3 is TGCAGCGTTGGGGGCGGGGTCAACGTCCTGACTTTC. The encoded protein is CSVGGGVNVLTF.

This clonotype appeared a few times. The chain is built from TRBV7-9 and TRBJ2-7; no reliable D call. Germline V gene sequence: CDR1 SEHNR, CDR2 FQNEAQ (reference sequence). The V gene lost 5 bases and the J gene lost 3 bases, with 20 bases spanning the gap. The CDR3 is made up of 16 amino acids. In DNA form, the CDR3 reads TGTGCCAGCAGCCCTCGCAGTATGCGATTCAACTACGAGCAGTACTTC. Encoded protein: CASSPRSMRFNYEQYF.

The CDR3 nucleotides are TGTGCCAGCAGGCGGGCGCTGAGGGGACAGGATAGCAATCAGCCCCAGCATTTT. It specifies CASRRALRGQDSNQPQHF. The gene calls are TRBV12-3 or TRBV12-4 and TRBJ1-5; 8 bases are shared with TRBD1. The V gene end was trimmed by 6 bases and the J gene end by 0 bases; junction bases not matched to a gene: 13. The CDR3 runs to 18 residues.

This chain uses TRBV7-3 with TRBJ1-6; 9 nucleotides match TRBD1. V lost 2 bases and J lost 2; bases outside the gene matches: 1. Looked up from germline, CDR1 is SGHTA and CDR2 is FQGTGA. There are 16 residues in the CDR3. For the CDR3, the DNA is TGTGCCAGCAGCTTAGGGACAGGGCCCTATAATTCACCCCTCCACTTT. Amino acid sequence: CASSLGTGPYNSPLHF. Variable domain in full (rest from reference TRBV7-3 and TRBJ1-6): GAGVSQTPSNKVTEKGKYVELRCDPISGHTALYWYRQSLGQGPEFLIYFQGTGAADDSGLPNDRFFAVRPEGSVSTLKIQRTERGDSAVYLCASSLGTGPYNSPLHFGNGTRLTVT.

CDR3 region: CSARKQGTTEAFF. CDR3 bases: TGCAGCGCTCGGAAACAGGGCACCACTGAAGCTTTCTTT. This chain links TRBV29-1 with TRBJ1-1, with D tentatively TRBD1 (6 bases). Germline loops: CDR1 SQVTM, CDR2 ANQGSEA. The V end was cut by 7 bases, the J end by 4 bases, with 16 bases between. CDR3 length equals 13 residues. The full variable domain, with the rest looked up from reference TRBV29-1 and TRBJ1-1, is SAVISQKPSRDICQRGTSLTIQCQVDSQVTMMFWYRQQPGQSLTLIATANQGSEATYESGFVIDKFPISRPNLTFSTLTVSNMSPEDSSIYLCSARKQGTTEAFFGQGTRLTVV.

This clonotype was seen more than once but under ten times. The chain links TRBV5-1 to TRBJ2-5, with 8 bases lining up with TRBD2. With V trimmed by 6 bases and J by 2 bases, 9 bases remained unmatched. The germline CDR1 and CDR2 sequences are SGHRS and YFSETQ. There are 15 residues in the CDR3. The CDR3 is CASTLAGLTQETQYF. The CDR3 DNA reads TGCGCCAGCACCTTAGCGGGGTTGACTCAAGAGACCCAGTACTTC.

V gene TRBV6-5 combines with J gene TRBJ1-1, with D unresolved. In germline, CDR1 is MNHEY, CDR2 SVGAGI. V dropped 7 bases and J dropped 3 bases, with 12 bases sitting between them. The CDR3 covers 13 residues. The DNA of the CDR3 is TGTGCCAGCACCAGACCTCGGGACACTGAAGCTTTCTTT. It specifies CASTRPRDTEAFF.

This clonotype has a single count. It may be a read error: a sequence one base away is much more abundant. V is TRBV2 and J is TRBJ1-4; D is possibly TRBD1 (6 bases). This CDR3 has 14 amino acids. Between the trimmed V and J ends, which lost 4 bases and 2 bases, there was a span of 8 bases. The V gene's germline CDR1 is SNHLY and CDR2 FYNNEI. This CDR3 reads CASSGQDTNEKLFF. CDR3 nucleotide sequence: TGTGCCAGCAGTGGACAGGATACTAATGAAAAACTGTTTTTT.

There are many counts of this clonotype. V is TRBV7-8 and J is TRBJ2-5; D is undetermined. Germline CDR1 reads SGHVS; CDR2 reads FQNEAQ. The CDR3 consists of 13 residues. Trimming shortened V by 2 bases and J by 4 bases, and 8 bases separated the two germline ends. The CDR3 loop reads CASSLSWTETQYF. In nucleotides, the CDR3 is TGTGCCAGCAGCTTAAGTTGGACAGAGACCCAGTACTTC. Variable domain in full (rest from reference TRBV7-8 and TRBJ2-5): GAGVSQSPRYKVAKRGQDVALRCDPISGHVSLFWYQQALGQGPEFLTYFQNEAQLDKSGLPSDRFFAERPEGSVSTLKIQRTQQEDSAVYLCASSLSWTETQYFGPGTRLLVL.

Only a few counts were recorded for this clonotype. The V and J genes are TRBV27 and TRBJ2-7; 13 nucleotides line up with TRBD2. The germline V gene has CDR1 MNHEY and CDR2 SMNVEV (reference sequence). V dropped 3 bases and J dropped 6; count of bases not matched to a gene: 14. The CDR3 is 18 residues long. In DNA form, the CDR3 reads TGTGCCAGCAGTTTGTCCCTCGGCCCCCGACTAGCGGGAGGCGAGCAGTACTTC. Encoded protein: CASSLSLGPRLAGGEQYF.

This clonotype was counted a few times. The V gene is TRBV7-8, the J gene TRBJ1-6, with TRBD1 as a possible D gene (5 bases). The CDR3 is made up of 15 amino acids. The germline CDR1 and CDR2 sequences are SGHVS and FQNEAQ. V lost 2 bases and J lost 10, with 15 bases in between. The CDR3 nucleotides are TGTGCCAGCAGCTTACAGGGAGAGGATCGCTCACCCCTCCACTTT. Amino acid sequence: CASSLQGEDRSPLHF.

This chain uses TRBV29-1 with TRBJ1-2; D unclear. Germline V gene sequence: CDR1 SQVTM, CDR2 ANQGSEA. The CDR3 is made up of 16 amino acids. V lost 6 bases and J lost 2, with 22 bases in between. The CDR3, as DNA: TGCAGCGTAAAGTCTACGCTCGAGCAGAGCAACTATGGCTACACCTTC. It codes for CSVKSTLEQSNYGYTF. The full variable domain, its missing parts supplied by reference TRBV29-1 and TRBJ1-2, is SAVISQKPSRDICQRGTSLTIQCQVDSQVTMMFWYRQQPGQSLTLIATANQGSEATYESGFVIDKFPISRPNLTFSTLTVSNMSPEDSSIYLCSVKSTLEQSNYGYTFGSGTRLTVV.